This T cell receptor (beta chain) was recorded in a study of monozygotic twins with inflammatory bowel disease. TCRdb reworked the 5' RACE reads into one entry per CDR3 protein, no DNA. Across around 400,000 distinct CDR3 sequences, the top ten clones capture 2% to 2.5% of the sample. CDR1 is MNHEY, CDR2 SMNVEV, per germline (reference sequence). This CDR3 has 16 amino acids. The chain joins TRBV27 to TRBJ2-5; the TCRdb D gene call, TRBD2, has no DNA to confirm it. This receptor was taken from a human donor with ulcerative colitis or Crohn's disease, or a healthy co-twin of an affected twin (not recorded which). The sequenced sample was blood. The CDR3 reads CASSSQPGTRQETQYF.